These T cell receptor beta chains were read from a single sample in a study of cytomegalovirus exposure and HLA in healthy donors. Some clones are missing from TCRdb's copy, which holds only in-frame ones; the method was immunoSEQ multiplex PCR. The sample contains some 170,000 clones, approximately 80% of which appear only once. Material for sequencing was PBMCs. These receptors were collected from a man aged 25 to 40 in good health and CMV-seropositive. Both conserved end residues are part of each CDR3. D genes are given only for firm matches. Clone size is given for some rows only: seen once, a few or many times, or a class if the clone is expanded.

D gene: TRBD1
V gene: TRBV14
J gene: TRBJ1-1
clone size: .
CDR3 DNA: TGTGCCAGCAGCCCAGACAGGGGCGCTGAAGCTTTCTTT
CDR3 protein: CASSPDRGAEAFF

D gene: .
V gene: TRBV4-3
J gene: TRBJ1-4
clone size: .
CDR3 DNA: TGCGCCAGCAGCCAAGATCCTCAGAGGAGTGAAAAACTGTTTTTT
CDR3 protein: CASSQDPQRSEKLFF

D gene: TRBD2
V gene: TRBV7-8
J gene: TRBJ2-1
clone size: .
CDR3 DNA: TGTGCCAGCAGCTTAGGAATGAGCGGGGCACACAATGAGCAGTTCTTC
CDR3 protein: CASSLGMSGAHNEQFF

D gene: TRBD2
V gene: TRBV11-2
J gene: TRBJ2-3
clone size: .
CDR3 DNA: TGTGCCAGCAGCTTAGTTAGCGGGGCCACAGATACGCAGTATTTT
CDR3 protein: CASSLVSGATDTQYF

D gene: TRBD1
V gene: TRBV19
J gene: TRBJ1-2
clone size: .
CDR3 DNA: TGTGCCAGTAGTATCTTTCAGACAGGGAGCTATGGCTACACCTTC
CDR3 protein: CASSIFQTGSYGYTF

D gene: TRBD1
V gene: TRBV7-9
J gene: TRBJ2-3
clone size: once
CDR3 DNA: TGTGCCAGCAGCTTAGCCTGGGACAGGGGGGGAGCAGATACGCAGTATTTT
CDR3 protein: CASSLAWDRGGADTQYF

D gene: TRBD2
V gene: TRBV10-2
J gene: TRBJ2-7
clone size: .
CDR3 DNA: TGCGCCAGCAGCCAGGGACTAGCACTACCCTACGAGCAGTACTTC
CDR3 protein: CASSQGLALPYEQYF

D gene: .
V gene: TRBV4-3
J gene: TRBJ2-2
clone size: .
CDR3 DNA: TGCGCCAGCAGCCAAGGGCAGGTAGCCTCGAGGGTCACCGGGGAGCTGTTTTTT
CDR3 protein: CASSQGQVASRVTGELFF

D gene: TRBD1
V gene: TRBV4-1
J gene: TRBJ2-2
clone size: .
CDR3 DNA: TGCGCCAGCAGCCTCCGACAGGGACCCGGGGAGCTGTTTTTT
CDR3 protein: CASSLRQGPGELFF

D gene: TRBD1
V gene: TRBV5-1
J gene: TRBJ2-7
clone size: .
CDR3 DNA: TGCGCCAGCAGCTTGGCCGGGACAGAATTCTACGAGCAGTACTTC
CDR3 protein: CASSLAGTEFYEQYF

D gene: .
V gene: TRBV5-1
J gene: TRBJ2-7
clone size: .
CDR3 DNA: TGCGCCAGCAGCTTGGGAGGCTACGAGCAGTACTTC
CDR3 protein: CASSLGGYEQYF

D gene: .
V gene: TRBV27
J gene: TRBJ1-2
clone size: .
CDR3 DNA: TGTGCCAGCAGTTTGGTAGGGGCTAACTATGGCTACACCTTC
CDR3 protein: CASSLVGANYGYTF

D gene: TRBD1
V gene: TRBV6-1
J gene: TRBJ2-1
clone size: .
CDR3 DNA: TGTGCCAGCAGTAGGGGACAGGGGTACAATGAGCAGTTCTTC
CDR3 protein: CASSRGQGYNEQFF

D gene: TRBD2
V gene: TRBV9
J gene: TRBJ2-5
clone size: .
CDR3 DNA: TGTGCCAGCAGCCGGTGGGCGGGGGACCAAGAGACCCAGTACTTC
CDR3 protein: CASSRWAGDQETQYF

D gene: TRBD1
V gene: TRBV6-5
J gene: TRBJ2-7
clone size: .
CDR3 DNA: TGTGCCAGCAGTTACTCGACGCAGGGGGTACACGAGCAGTACTTC
CDR3 protein: CASSYSTQGVHEQYF

D gene: TRBD2
V gene: TRBV7-2
J gene: TRBJ2-3
clone size: .
CDR3 DNA: TGTGCCAGCAGCTTCCTACCAAGCGGGGGGAGAACAGATACGCAGTATTTT
CDR3 protein: CASSFLPSGGRTDTQYF

D gene: .
V gene: TRBV10-1
J gene: TRBJ2-7
clone size: .
CDR3 DNA: TGCGCCAGCAGTGCCGCAGGAAACCCCCGCAAGTACTTC
CDR3 protein: CASSAAGNPRKYF

D gene: .
V gene: TRBV7-2
J gene: TRBJ1-5
clone size: few
CDR3 DNA: TGTGCCAGCAGCTTAGAGCAGGTTCAGCCCCAGCATTTT
CDR3 protein: CASSLEQVQPQHF

D gene: .
V gene: TRBV11-2
J gene: TRBJ1-2
clone size: .
CDR3 DNA: TGTGCCAGCAGCTTAGATCTGAACTCCGGCTACACCTTC
CDR3 protein: CASSLDLNSGYTF

D gene: TRBD2
V gene: TRBV15
J gene: TRBJ2-1
clone size: .
CDR3 DNA: TGTGCCACCAGCAGGAGCCTCAGCGGGGGGTTATTCAATGAGCAGTTCTTC
CDR3 protein: CATSRSLSGGLFNEQFF

D gene: .
V gene: TRBV27
J gene: TRBJ2-3
clone size: .
CDR3 DNA: TGTGCCAGCAGTTTAACAGGGAGAAAGAATACGCAGTATTTT
CDR3 protein: CASSLTGRKNTQYF

D gene: .
V gene: TRBV5-1
J gene: TRBJ1-3
clone size: .
CDR3 DNA: TGCGCCAGCAGCTTGTTCAGTGCCTCTGGAAACACCATATATTTT
CDR3 protein: CASSLFSASGNTIYF